This entry describes one TCR beta chain. These data belong to a study of blood T cell repertoires in COVID-19. Across the study: The origin of the acute and convalescent COVID-19 samples was the United States, Italy and Spain.

This CDR3 comprises 11 residues. Trimming cost V 4 bases and J 7 bases, with 6 bases left between them. Per germline, CDR1 SNHLY and CDR2 FYNNEI. This table comes from immunoSEQ multiplex PCR, and its TCRdb copy is limited to in-frame clones, with some not included. Altogether tens of thousands of clones are present, approximately 78% being singletons, with the ten largest covering 27%. The source of this sequence is a human donor in a cohort sampled during active COVID-19. The V gene is TRBV2, the J gene TRBJ2-3, with D possibly TRBD1 on 5 matching bases. Sequencing was performed on peripheral blood. The CDR3 here is CASSGGNTQYF. CDR3 sequence (DNA): TGTGCCAGCAGTGGGGGCAATACGCAGTATTTT.